The TCR beta chain under discussion was sequenced for a study of radiotherapy plus CTLA-4 blockade in lung cancer. Study at large: Objective responses were recorded in around 18% of patients, with disease control recorded in around 30%. Overall study findings and caveats: Clones of tumor-derived TCRs expanded in blood after radiotherapy plus ipilimumab. Together with interferon-beta, which increased in serum after radiation, early dynamic changes in blood T cell clones were reportedly the best predictors of response.

In the case of this clone: Its antigen is as yet unknown.

People whose metastatic non-small-cell lung cancer was chemo-refractory got focal radiation along with CTLA-4 blockade by ipilimumab. The protocol was immunoSEQ multiplex PCR, while the TCRdb copy is restricted to in-frame clones and leaves out a portion. The table shows about 48,000 clones, with less than 90% occurring only once. Germline-derived CDR1 and CDR2 are LNHDA and SQIVND (reference sequence). With 5 bases removed from V and 2 bases from J, the gap between germline ends came to 12 bases. CDR3 size: 14 residues. The rearrangement uses TRBV19 and TRBJ1-1; D is unresolved. This specimen was peripheral blood, taken from a patient treated with radiotherapy plus ipilimumab. The receptor comes from a human donor with non-small cell lung cancer that progressed on radiotherapy plus ipilimumab. Some clones in this sample may be carry-over from other donors' samples. CDR3 DNA: TGTGCCAGTAGTTCCGGACTGCCCAACACTGAAGCTTTCTTT. It specifies CASSSGLPNTEAFF.